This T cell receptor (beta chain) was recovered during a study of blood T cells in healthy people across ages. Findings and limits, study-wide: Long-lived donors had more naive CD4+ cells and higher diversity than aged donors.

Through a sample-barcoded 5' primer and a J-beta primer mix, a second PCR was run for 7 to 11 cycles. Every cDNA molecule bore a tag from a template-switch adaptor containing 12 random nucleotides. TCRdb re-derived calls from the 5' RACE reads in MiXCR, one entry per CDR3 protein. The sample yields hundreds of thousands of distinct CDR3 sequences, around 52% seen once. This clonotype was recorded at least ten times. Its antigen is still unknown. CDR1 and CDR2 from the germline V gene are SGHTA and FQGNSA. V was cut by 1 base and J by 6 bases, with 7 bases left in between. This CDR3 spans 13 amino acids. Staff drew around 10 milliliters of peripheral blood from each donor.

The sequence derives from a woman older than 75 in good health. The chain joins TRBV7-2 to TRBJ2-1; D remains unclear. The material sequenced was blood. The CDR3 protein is CASSLVEANEQFF. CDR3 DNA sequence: TGTGCCAGCAGCTTAGTGGAAGCCAATGAGCAGTTCTTC.